Shown below are 3 T cell receptor beta chains from a single sample sequenced in a study of blood T cell repertoires in COVID-19. Using immunoSEQ multiplex PCR, the repertoire was profiled, and TCRdb retains in-frame clones only, with some absent. The sample records tens of thousands of clones, 90% being singletons. The specimen sequenced was peripheral blood. These receptors all come from a man in his sixties with active or convalescent COVID-19.

The rearrangement links TRBV7-2 to TRBJ1-2; possibly TRBD1 for D (6 bases). Germline V gene lookup returns CDR1 SGHTA and CDR2 FQGNSA. This CDR3 spans 15 amino acids. V lost 6 bases and J lost 4, with 18 bases in between. The CDR3 DNA reads as TGTGCCAGCAGTCAAGACCCGGGACACCTCTATGGCTACACCTTC. The encoded protein is CASSQDPGHLYGYTF.

The table lists this clone with a count of one. This chain uses TRBV19 with TRBJ2-6; 7 positions match TRBD1. This CDR3 spans 19 amino acids. With V trimmed by 5 bases and J by 0 bases, 13 bases remained unmatched. Per the germline V gene, CDR1 is LNHDA and CDR2 is SQIVND (reference sequence). DNA of the CDR3: TGTGCCAGTAGTGTATCGACAGGGCAAACTACCTCTGGGGCCAACGTCCTGACTTTC. It specifies CASSVSTGQTTSGANVLTF.

The genes are TRBV5-1 and TRBJ2-1, with D perhaps matching TRBD1 (6 bases). Trimming stripped 0 bases from V and 0 bases from J, with 10 bases between. The CDR3 has 16 amino acids. Looked up from germline, CDR1 is SGHRS and CDR2 is YFSETQ. CDR3: CASSLEGQSSYNEQFF. The CDR3 DNA reads as TGCGCCAGCAGCTTGGAAGGACAGAGCTCCTACAATGAGCAGTTCTTC. Variable domain in full (rest from reference TRBV5-1 and TRBJ2-1): KAGVTQTPRYLIKTRGQQVTLSCSPISGHRSVSWYQQTPGQGLQFLFEYFSETQRNKGNFPGRFSGRQFSNSRSEMNVSTLELGDSALYLCASSLEGQSSYNEQFFGPGTRLTVL.